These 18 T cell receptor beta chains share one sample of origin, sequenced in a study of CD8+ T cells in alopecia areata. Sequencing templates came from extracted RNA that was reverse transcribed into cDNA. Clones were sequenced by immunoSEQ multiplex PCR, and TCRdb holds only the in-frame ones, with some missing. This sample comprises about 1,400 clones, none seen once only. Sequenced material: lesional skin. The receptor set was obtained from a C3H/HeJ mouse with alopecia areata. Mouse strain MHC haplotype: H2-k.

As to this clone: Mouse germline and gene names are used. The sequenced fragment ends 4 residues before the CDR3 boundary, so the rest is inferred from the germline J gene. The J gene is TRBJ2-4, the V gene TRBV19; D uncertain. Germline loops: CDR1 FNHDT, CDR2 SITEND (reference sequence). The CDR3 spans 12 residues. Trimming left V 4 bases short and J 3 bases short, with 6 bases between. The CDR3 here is CASSGRQNTLYF. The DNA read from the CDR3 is TGTGCCAGCAGTGGCAGGCAAAAC.

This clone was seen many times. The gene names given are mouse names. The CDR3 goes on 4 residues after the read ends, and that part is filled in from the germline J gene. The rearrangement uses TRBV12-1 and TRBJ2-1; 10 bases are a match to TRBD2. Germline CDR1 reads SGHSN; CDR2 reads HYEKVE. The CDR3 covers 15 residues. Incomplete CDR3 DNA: TGTGCCAGCTCTCTCGCTGGGGGGGCCGGAGCT. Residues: CASSLAGGAGA. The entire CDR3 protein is CASSLAGGAGAEQFF.

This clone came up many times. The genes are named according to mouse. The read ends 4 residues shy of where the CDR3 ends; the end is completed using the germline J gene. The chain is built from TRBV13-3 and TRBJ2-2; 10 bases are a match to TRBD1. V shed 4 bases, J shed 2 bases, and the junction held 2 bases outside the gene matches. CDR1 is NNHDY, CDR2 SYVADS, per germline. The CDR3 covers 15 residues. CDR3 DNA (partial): TGTGCCAGCAGTCCGACAGGGGGCAACACCGGG. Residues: CASSPTGGNTG. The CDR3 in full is CASSPTGGNTGQLYF.

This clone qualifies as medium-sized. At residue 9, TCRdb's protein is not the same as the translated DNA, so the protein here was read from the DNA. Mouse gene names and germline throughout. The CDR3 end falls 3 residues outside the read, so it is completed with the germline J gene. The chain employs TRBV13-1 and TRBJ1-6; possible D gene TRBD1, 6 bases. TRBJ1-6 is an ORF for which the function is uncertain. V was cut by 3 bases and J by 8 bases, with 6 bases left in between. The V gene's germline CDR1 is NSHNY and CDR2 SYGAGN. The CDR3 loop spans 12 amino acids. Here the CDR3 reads CASSGTDSPLYF. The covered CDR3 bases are TGTGCCAGCAGTGGGACAGATTCGCCC.

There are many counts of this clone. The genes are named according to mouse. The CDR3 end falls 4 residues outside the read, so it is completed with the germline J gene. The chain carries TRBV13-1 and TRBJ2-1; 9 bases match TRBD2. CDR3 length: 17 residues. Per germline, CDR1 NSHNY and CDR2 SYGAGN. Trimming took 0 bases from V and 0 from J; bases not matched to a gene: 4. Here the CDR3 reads CASSDDLGGNNYAEQFF. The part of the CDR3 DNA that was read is TGTGCCAGCAGTGATGACCTGGGGGGGAATAACTATGCT.

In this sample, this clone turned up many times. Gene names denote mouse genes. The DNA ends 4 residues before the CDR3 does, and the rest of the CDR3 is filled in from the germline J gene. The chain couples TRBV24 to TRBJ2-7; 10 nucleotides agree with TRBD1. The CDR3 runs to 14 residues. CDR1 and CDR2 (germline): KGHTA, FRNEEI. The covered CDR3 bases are TGTGCCAGCAGTCTGTGGGACAGGGGATAT. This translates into CASSLWDRGY. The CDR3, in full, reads CASSLWDRGYEQYF.

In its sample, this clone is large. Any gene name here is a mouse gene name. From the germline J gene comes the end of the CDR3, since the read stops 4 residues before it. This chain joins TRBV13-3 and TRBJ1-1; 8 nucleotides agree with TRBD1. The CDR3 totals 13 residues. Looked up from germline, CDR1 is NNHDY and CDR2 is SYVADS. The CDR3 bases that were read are TGTGCCAGCAGTGGACAGGGGATGGCA. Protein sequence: CASSGQGMA. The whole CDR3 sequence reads CASSGQGMAEVFF.

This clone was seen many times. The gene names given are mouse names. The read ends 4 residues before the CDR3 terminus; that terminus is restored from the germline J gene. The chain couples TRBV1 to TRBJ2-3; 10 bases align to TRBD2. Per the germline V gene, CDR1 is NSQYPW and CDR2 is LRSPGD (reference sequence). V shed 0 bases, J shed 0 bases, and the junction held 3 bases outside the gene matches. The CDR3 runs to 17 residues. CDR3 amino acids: CTCSADDWGESAETLYF. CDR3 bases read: TGCACCTGCAGTGCAGATGACTGGGGGGAAAGTGCAGAA.

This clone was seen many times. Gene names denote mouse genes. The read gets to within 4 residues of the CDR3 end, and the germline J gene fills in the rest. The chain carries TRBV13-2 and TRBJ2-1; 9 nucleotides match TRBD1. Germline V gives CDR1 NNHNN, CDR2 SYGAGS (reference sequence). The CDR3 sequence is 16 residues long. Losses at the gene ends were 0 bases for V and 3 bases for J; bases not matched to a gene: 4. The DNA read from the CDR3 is TGTGCCAGCGGTGATGCACGGGACAGGGCCTATGCT. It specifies CASGDARDRAYA. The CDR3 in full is CASGDARDRAYAEQFF.

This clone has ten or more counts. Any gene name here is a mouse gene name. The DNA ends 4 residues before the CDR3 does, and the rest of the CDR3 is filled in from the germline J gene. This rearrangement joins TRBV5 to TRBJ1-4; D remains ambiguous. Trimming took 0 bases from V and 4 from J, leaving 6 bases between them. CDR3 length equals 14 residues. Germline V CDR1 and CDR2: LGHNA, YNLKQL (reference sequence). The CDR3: CASSQDTVNERLFF. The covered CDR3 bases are TGTGCCAGCAGCCAAGATACAGTCAACGAA.

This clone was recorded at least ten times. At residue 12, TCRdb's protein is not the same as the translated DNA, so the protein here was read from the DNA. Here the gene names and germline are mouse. Incomplete CDR3 DNA: TGTGCCAGCAGTATTGGGGACAGGACTGGAAATACG. Amino acids: CASSIGDRTGNT. In full, the CDR3 is CASSIGDRTGNTLYF. The chain is built from TRBV19 and TRBJ1-3, with TRBD1 identical over 8 bases. The read ends 3 residues early relative to the CDR3; the germline J gene fills the gap. The CDR3 spans 15 residues. CDR1 FNHDT and CDR2 SITEND come from the germline V gene (reference sequence). V trimming: 2 bases; J trimming: 2 bases; junction bases outside the gene matches: 3.

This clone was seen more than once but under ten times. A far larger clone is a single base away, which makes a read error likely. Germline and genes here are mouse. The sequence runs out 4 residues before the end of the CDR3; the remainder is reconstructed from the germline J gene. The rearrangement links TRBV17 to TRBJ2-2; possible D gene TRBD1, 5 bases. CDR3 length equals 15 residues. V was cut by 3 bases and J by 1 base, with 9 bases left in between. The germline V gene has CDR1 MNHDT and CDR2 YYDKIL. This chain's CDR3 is CASSRSGRNTGQLYF. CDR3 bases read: TGTGCTAGCAGTAGGTCAGGGAGAAACACCGGG.

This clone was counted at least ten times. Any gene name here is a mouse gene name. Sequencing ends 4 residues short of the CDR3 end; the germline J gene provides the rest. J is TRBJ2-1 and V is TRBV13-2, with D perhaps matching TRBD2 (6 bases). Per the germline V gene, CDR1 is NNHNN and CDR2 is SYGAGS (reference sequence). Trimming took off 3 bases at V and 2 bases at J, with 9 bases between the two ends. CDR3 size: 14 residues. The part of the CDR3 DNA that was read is TGTGCCAGCGGTGGGGGGGAGCACTATGCT. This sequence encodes CASGGGEHYA. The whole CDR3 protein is CASGGGEHYAEQFF.

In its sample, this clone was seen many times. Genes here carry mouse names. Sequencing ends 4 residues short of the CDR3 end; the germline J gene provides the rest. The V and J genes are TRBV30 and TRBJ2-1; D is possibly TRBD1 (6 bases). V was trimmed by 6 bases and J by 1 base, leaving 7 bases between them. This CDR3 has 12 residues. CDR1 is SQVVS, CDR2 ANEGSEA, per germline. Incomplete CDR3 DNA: TGTAGTTCCACAGGGAACTATGCT. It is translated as CSSTGNYA. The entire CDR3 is CSSTGNYAEQFF.

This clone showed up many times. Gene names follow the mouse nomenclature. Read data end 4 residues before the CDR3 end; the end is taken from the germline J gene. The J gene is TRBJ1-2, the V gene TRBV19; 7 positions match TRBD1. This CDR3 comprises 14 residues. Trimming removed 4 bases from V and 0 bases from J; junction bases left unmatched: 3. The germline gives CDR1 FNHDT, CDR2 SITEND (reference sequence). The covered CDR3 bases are TGTGCCAGCAGTGGGGACAGAGCAAACTCC. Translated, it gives CASSGDRANS. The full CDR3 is CASSGDRANSDYTF.

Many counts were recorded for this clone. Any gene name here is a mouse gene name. The part of the CDR3 DNA that was read is TGTGCTGGGGACAGGGGGGTCAACGAA. Translated, it gives CAGDRGVNE. The entire CDR3 is CAGDRGVNERLFF. The chain combines TRBV29 with TRBJ1-4; 11 positions match TRBD1. From the germline J gene comes the end of the CDR3, since the read stops 4 residues before it. The trim removed 11 bases at V and 4 bases at J, leaving 3 bases unmatched. This CDR3 comprises 13 residues. Per germline, CDR1 MSHET and CDR2 SYDVDS.

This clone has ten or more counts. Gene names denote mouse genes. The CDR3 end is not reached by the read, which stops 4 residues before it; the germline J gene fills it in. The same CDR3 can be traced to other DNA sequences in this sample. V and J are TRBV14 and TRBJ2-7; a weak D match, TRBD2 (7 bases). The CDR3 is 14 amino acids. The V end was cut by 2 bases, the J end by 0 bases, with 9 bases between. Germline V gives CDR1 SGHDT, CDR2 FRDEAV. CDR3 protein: CASSFGGRSYEQYF. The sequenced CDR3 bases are TGTGCCAGCAGTTTTGGGGGGCGCTCCTAT. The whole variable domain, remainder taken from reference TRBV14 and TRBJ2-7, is EAGVTQSPRYAVLQEGQAVSFWCDPISGHDTLYWYQQPRDQGPQLLVYFRDEAVIDNSQLPSDRFSAVRPKGTNSTLKIQSAKQGDTATYLCASSFGGRSYEQYFGPGTRLTVL.

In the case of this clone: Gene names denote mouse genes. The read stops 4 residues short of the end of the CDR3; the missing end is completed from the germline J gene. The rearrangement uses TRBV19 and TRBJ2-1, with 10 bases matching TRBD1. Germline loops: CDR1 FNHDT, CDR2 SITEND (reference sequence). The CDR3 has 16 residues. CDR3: CASSQNHDRGRAEQFF. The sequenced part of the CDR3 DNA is TGTGCCAGCAGCCAAAACCATGACAGGGGGCGAGCT.